This TCR beta chain was retrieved from a study of cytomegalovirus exposure and HLA in healthy donors. The PCR employed 60 Vbeta primers together with 13 Jbeta primers. Produced via immunoSEQ multiplex PCR; TCRdb's table is partial and in-frame only. The table records 150,000 to 200,000 clones, around 78% of them present only once. Study-wide points: Later analysis identified several of the most significant clusters that appeared linked to common viral pathogens.

Germline V gene data show CDR1 as LNHDA and CDR2 as SQIVND (reference sequence). This CDR3 is 13 amino acids long. V lost 5 bases and J lost 4, with 9 bases in between. This clone was observed a handful of times. Its antigen is as yet unknown. Sequenced material: PBMCs. The sequence derives from a woman aged 40 to 49 in good health and CMV-seronegative. The V and J genes are TRBV19 and TRBJ2-1; D ambiguous. CDR3 nucleotides: TGTGCCAGTAGTGGAACCAGGTACAATGAGCAGTTCTTC. Amino acids: CASSGTRYNEQFF. The variable domain in full, with the rest retrieved from reference TRBV19 and TRBJ2-1, is DGGITQSPKYLFRKEGQNVTLSCEQNLNHDAMYWYRQDPGQGLRLIYYSQIVNDFQKGDIAEGYSVSREKKESFPLTVTSAQKNPTAFYLCASSGTRYNEQFFGPGTRLTVL.